The clone carrying this T cell receptor (beta chain) appeared a single time. The CDR3 totals 15 residues. Germline V gene lookup returns CDR1 SEHNR and CDR2 FQNEAQ (reference sequence). V dropped 5 bases and J dropped 6 bases, with 19 bases sitting between them. Per the study methods: It was from reference gene primer amplification that nucleated cell counts were estimated. Libraries were prepared by immunoSEQ multiplex PCR; TCRdb keeps only in-frame clonotypes and omits some of them. The V and J calls and clone size come from that table; D and trimming were worked out from the DNA. The table records about 180,000 clones, about 85% of them present only once. These data belong to a study of blood T cell repertoires in COVID-19. The overall study: Samples representing acute and convalescent COVID-19 were sourced from the United States, Italy and Spain.

The cohort comprised adults aged roughly 18 to 100 years residing in 20 to 30 US areas. V is TRBV7-9 and J is TRBJ1-2, with D possibly being TRBD1 (6 bases). The sequencing sample was made of PBMCs or T cells enriched from blood (not recorded which). The receptor's source is a woman aged 40 to 50 with acute COVID-19. The CDR3 protein is CASSPLGQPSDGYTF. CDR3 DNA: TGTGCCAGCAGCCCACTAGGACAGCCCTCTGATGGCTACACCTTC.